The 15 T cell receptor beta chains presented below share a single source sample, sequenced in a study of T cell clonotyping in hematopoietic cell transplantation. Profiled with immunoSEQ multiplex PCR; TCRdb holds only in-frame clones, not every one. The data hold more than 6,500 clones, with roughly 94% observed a single time. The sample here was peripheral blood mononuclear cells, taken 30 days after allogeneic stem cell transplant. These receptors were taken from a male patient aged 55 to 69 who had an allogeneic stem cell transplant from an unrelated donor, so T cells may come from the graft donor. Some clones in this sample may be carry-over from other donors' samples.

The chain couples TRBV2 to TRBJ1-5; 8 nucleotides match TRBD1. With 7 bases clipped from V and 2 bases from J, the junction kept 1 base outside the gene matches. CDR1 and CDR2 from the germline V gene are SNHLY and FYNNEI. The CDR3 spans 13 residues. In DNA form, the CDR3 reads TGTGCCAGCAAGGGACAGGGCAATCAGCCCCAGCATTTT. Protein sequence: CASKGQGNQPQHF.

The table lists this clone with a count of one. The chain uses TRBV4-3 and TRBJ2-3; D remains ambiguous. CDR1 LGHNA and CDR2 YSLEER come from the germline V gene. This CDR3 is built from 14 residues. The V gene lost 4 bases and the J gene lost 1 base, with 9 bases spanning the gap. CDR3 residues: CASSPSFGTDTQYF. CDR3 coding DNA: TGCGCCAGCAGCCCCTCTTTTGGCACAGATACGCAGTATTTT.

This rearrangement joins TRBV19 to TRBJ1-2; TRBD1 aligns across 7 bases. Losses at the gene ends were 6 bases for V and 4 bases for J; bases not matched to a gene: 5. CDR3 length equals 13 residues. CDR1 and CDR2 from the germline V gene are LNHDA and SQIVND (reference sequence). The CDR3 nucleotides are TGTGCCAGTAGCAATACAGGGGTCTATGGCTACACCTTC. Translation gives CASSNTGVYGYTF.

The rearrangement links TRBV19 to TRBJ1-3, with TRBD1 matching over 7 bases. This CDR3 comprises 14 residues. V dropped 6 bases and J dropped 1; count of bases not matched to a gene: 3. Germline lookup yields CDR1 LNHDA and CDR2 SQIVND (reference sequence). This chain's CDR3 is CASRTQGSGNTIYF. CDR3 DNA sequence: TGTGCCAGTAGAACACAGGGGTCTGGAAACACCATATATTTT.

The chain carries TRBV29-1 and TRBJ1-3; TRBD1 aligns across 9 bases. Looked up from germline, CDR1 is SQVTM and CDR2 is ANQGSEA. The CDR3 is 16 residues long. Trimming took 7 bases from V and 1 from J; bases not matched to a gene: 11. The CDR3, as DNA: TGCAGCGCTGCCGGCGGGACAGGGAAATCTGGAAACACCATATATTTT. Its translation: CSAAGGTGKSGNTIYF.

The chain joins TRBV30 to TRBJ1-1; possibly TRBD1 for D (5 bases). Germline lookup yields CDR1 GTSNPN and CDR2 SVGIG (reference sequence). V was shortened by 4 bases and J by 4 bases, with 16 bases between the two germline ends. This CDR3 region has 14 residues. The CDR3, as DNA: TGTGCCTGGACCCCGCCGGGACTAGTCACTGAAGCTTTCTTT. Its protein product is CAWTPPGLVTEAFF.

V gene TRBV5-8 combines with J gene TRBJ1-5; unclear D gene. Germline CDR1 reads SGHTS; CDR2 reads YDEGEE. Trimming removed 4 bases from V and 1 base from J, with 12 bases in between. The CDR3 sequence is 15 residues long. The CDR3 DNA reads as TGTGCCAGCAGCGTCCCGACTGAGAGCAATCAGCCCCAGCATTTT. It translates to CASSVPTESNQPQHF. The variable domain in full, completed from reference TRBV5-8 and TRBJ1-5, reads EAGVTQSPTHLIKTRGQQATLRCSPISGHTSVYWYQQALGLGLQFLLWYDEGEERNRGNFPPRFSGRQFPNYSSELNVNALELEDSALYLCASSVPTESNQPQHFGDGTRLSIL.

This chain's CDR3 is CASSQEPHGNTEAFF. CDR3 coding DNA: TGTGCCAGCAGCCAAGAACCCCACGGAAACACTGAAGCTTTCTTT. This chain joins TRBV4-2 and TRBJ1-1; D gene ambiguous. Germline loops: CDR1 LGHNA, CDR2 YNFKEQ. The V end lost 0 bases, the J end lost 2 bases, and 10 bases lay between the germline ends. The CDR3 is made up of 15 amino acids.

DNA of the CDR3: TGTGCCAGCAGTCCCAATAGCGGACGGATTACTGGAAACACCATATATTTT. Encoded protein: CASSPNSGRITGNTIYF. The genes are TRBV27 and TRBJ1-3; D is unclear. CDR3 length equals 17 residues. The germline V gene has CDR1 MNHEY and CDR2 SMNVEV (reference sequence). V was cut by 5 bases and J by 2 bases, with 19 bases left in between.

The chain uses TRBV2 and TRBJ2-2; 8 bases map to TRBD2. Germline V gene sequence: CDR1 SNHLY, CDR2 FYNNEI. V gave up 8 bases and J gave up 6 bases; unmatched junction bases: 11. The CDR3 runs to 15 residues. As DNA, the CDR3 is TGTGCCAGCGACGTTAGGCGGGGGGCGCCCGGGGAGCTGTTTTTT. It translates to CASDVRRGAPGELFF.

The rearrangement uses TRBV7-9 and TRBJ1-1; no clear D gene. CDR1 is SEHNR and CDR2 is FQNEAQ in the germline V gene (reference sequence). The CDR3 sequence is 12 residues long. V was trimmed by 2 bases and J by 1 base, leaving 2 bases between them. CDR3: CASSLQNTEAFF. CDR3 in DNA: TGTGCCAGCAGCTTACAGAACACTGAAGCTTTCTTT.

The chain uses TRBV10-3 and TRBJ2-7; 9 bases align to TRBD2. V gave up 0 bases and J gave up 2 bases; unmatched junction bases: 17. The CDR3 has 20 amino acids. Germline lookup yields CDR1 ENHRY and CDR2 SYGVKD. Here the CDR3 reads CAISESRVAGDVLRPYEQYF. Written as DNA, the CDR3 is TGTGCCATCAGTGAGTCGAGGGTAGCGGGAGATGTGCTTCGACCCTACGAGCAGTACTTC.

The V call is TRBV7-9, the J call TRBJ2-3; 11 bases fit TRBD2. Trimming removed 5 bases from V and 0 bases from J; junction bases left unmatched: 4. Germline V CDR1 and CDR2: SEHNR, FQNEAQ (reference sequence). The CDR3 covers 16 residues. The CDR3 sequence is CASSAPSGRSTDTQYF. As DNA, the CDR3 is TGTGCCAGCAGCGCCCCTAGCGGGAGGAGCACAGATACGCAGTATTTT.

This clone was seen just once. The V and J genes are TRBV6-5 and TRBJ2-7, with D uncertain. Germline-derived CDR1 and CDR2 are MNHEY and SVGAGI. Trimming shortened V by 0 bases and J by 3 bases, and 12 bases separated the two germline ends. CDR3 length equals 15 residues. CDR3 sequence reads: CASSYSRRVLYEQYF. The CDR3 region has the DNA TGTGCCAGCAGTTACTCAAGAAGGGTCCTCTACGAGCAGTACTTC.

The J gene is TRBJ1-5, the V gene TRBV19, with D tentatively TRBD1 (6 bases). CDR1 is LNHDA, CDR2 SQIVND, per germline (reference sequence). With 5 bases removed from V and 7 bases from J, the gap between germline ends came to 12 bases. The length of the CDR3 is 13 residues. The CDR3 DNA reads TGTGCCAGTAGTTTGGACAGAGGACAGCCCCAGCATTTT. It translates to CASSLDRGQPQHF.